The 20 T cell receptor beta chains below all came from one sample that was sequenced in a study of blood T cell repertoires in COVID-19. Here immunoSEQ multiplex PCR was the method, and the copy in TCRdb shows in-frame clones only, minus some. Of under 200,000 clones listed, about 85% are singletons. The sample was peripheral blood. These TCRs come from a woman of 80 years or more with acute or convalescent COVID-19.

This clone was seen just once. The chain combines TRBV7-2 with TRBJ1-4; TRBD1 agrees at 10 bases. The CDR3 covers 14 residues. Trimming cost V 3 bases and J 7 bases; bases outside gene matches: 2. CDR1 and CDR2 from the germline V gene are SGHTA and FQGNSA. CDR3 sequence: CASSFDRGREKLFF. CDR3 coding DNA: TGTGCCAGCAGCTTTGACAGGGGGCGTGAAAAACTGTTTTTT. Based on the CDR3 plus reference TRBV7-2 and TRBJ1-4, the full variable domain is GAGVSQSPSNKVTEKGKDVELRCDPISGHTALYWYRQSLGQGLEFLIYFQGNSAPDKSGLPSDRFSAERTGGSVSTLTIQRTQQEDSAVYLCASSFDRGREKLFFGSGTQLSVL.

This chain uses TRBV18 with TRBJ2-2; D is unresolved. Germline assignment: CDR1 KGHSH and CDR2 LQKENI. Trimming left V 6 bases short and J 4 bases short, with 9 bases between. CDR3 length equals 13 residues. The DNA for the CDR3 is TGTGCCAGCTCTCTATTACCCACCGGGGAGCTGTTTTTT. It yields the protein CASSLLPTGELFF.

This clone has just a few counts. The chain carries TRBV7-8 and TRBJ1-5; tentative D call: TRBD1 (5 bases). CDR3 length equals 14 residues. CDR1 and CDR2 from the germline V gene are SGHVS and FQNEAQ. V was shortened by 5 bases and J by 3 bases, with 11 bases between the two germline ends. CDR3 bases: TGTGCCAGCAGCCCCGGGGGAATCAATCAGCCCCAGCATTTT. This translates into CASSPGGINQPQHF.

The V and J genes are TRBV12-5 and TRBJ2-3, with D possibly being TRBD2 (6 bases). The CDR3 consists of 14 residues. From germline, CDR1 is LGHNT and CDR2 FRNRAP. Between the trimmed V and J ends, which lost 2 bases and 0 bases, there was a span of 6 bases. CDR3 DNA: TGTGCTAGTGGTTTGCGGGGGAGCACAGATACGCAGTATTTT. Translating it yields CASGLRGSTDTQYF.

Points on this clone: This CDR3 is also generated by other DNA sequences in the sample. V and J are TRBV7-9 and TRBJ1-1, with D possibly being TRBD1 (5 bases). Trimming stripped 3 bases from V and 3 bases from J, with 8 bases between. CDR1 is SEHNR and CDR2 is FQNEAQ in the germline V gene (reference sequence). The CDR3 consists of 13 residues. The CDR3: CASSFQGDTEAFF. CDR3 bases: TGTGCCAGCAGCTTTCAAGGGGACACTGAAGCTTTCTTT. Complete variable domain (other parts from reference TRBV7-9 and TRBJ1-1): DTGVSQNPRHKITKRGQNVTFRCDPISEHNRLYWYRQTLGQGPEFLTYFQNEAQLEKSRLLSDRFSAERPKGSFSTLEIQRTEQGDSAMYLCASSFQGDTEAFFGQGTRLTVV.

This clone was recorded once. DNA of the CDR3: TGTGCCAGCAGCTCCCGGGTAGCGGGGCCCCTCGACGAGCAGTACTTC. Protein product: CASSSRVAGPLDEQYF. V is TRBV5-4 and J is TRBJ2-7, with TRBD2 matching 8 bases. This CDR3 region has 16 residues. CDR1 and CDR2 from the germline V gene are SGHNT and YYREEE (reference sequence). Germline trimming cut 3 bases from V and 5 bases from J; bases unmatched to any gene: 13.

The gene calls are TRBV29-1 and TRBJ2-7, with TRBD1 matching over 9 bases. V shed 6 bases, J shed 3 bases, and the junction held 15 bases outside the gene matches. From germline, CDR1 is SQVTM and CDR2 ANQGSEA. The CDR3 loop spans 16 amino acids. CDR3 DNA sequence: TGCAGCGTCGCCTCGTATTGGGACAGGGCCGGCTACGAGCAGTACTTC. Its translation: CSVASYWDRAGYEQYF.

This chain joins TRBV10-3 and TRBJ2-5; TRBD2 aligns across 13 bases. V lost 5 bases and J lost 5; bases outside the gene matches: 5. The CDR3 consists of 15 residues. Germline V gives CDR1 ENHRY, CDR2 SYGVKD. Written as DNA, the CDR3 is TGTGCCATCAGTCCGGGACTAGCGGGGACCGAGACCCAGTACTTC. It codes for CAISPGLAGTETQYF.

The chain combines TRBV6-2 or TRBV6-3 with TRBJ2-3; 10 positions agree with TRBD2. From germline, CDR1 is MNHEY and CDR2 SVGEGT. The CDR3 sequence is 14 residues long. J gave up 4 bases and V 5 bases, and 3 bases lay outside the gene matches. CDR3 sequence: CASSGLAGADTQYF. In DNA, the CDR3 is TGTGCCAGCAGTGGGCTAGCGGGGGCAGATACGCAGTATTTT.

The CDR3 loop is CASSIDLNYGYTF. The DNA for the CDR3 is TGTGCCAGTAGTATAGATTTAAACTATGGCTACACCTTC. The V gene is TRBV19, the J gene TRBJ1-2; D not certain. Trimming took 0 bases from V and 2 from J, leaving 4 bases between them. This CDR3 spans 13 amino acids. The germline gives CDR1 LNHDA, CDR2 SQIVND (reference sequence).

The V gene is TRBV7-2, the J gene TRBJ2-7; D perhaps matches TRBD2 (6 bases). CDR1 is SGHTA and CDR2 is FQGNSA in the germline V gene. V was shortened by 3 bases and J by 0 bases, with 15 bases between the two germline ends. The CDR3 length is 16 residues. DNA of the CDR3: TGTGCCAGCAGCTTCCCTGGGCGGAGGGGCTCCTACGAGCAGTACTTC. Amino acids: CASSFPGRRGSYEQYF.

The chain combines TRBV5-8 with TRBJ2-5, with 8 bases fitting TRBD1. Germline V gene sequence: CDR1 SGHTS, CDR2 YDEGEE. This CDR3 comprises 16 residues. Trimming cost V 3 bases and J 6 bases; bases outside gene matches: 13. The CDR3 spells CASSSRSTGERKTQYF. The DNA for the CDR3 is TGTGCCAGCAGCTCTCGCTCGACAGGGGAAAGGAAGACCCAGTACTTC. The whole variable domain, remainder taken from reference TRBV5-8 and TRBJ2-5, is EAGVTQSPTHLIKTRGQQATLRCSPISGHTSVYWYQQALGLGLQFLLWYDEGEERNRGNFPPRFSGRQFPNYSSELNVNALELEDSALYLCASSSRSTGERKTQYFGPGTRLLVL.

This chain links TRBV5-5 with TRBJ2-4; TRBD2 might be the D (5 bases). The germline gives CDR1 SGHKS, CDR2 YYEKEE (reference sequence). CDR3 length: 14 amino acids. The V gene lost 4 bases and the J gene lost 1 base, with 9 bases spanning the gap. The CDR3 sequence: CASSPGGAKNIQYF. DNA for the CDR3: TGTGCCAGCAGCCCTGGCGGGGCCAAAAACATTCAGTACTTC.

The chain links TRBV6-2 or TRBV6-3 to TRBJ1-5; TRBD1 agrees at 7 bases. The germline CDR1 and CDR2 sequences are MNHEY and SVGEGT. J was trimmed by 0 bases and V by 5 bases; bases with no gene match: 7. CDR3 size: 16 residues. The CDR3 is CASSRGQTYSNQPQHF. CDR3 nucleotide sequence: TGTGCCAGCAGTCGGGGACAGACCTATAGCAATCAGCCCCAGCATTTT.

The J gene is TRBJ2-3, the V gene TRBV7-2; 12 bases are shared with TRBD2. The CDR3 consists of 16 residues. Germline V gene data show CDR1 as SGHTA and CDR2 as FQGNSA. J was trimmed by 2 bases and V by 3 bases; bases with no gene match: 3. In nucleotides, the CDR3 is TGTGCCAGCAGCTTTGGGACTAGCGGGCCCACAGATACGCAGTATTTT. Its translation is CASSFGTSGPTDTQYF.

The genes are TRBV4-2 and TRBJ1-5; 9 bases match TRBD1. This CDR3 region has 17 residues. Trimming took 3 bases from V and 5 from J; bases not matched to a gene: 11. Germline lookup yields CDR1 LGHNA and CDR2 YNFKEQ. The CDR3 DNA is TGTGCCAGCAGCCAGGCCACCGGGACAGGGCTATATCAGCCCCAGCATTTT. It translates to CASSQATGTGLYQPQHF.

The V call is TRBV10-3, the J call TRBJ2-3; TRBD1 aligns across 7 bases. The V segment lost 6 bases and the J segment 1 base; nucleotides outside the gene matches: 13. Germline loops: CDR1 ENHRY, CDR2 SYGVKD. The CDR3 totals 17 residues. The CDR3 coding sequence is TGTGCCATCAGGGAAAGCATTAGGGGGCTCGGCACAGATACGCAGTATTTT. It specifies CAIRESIRGLGTDTQYF.

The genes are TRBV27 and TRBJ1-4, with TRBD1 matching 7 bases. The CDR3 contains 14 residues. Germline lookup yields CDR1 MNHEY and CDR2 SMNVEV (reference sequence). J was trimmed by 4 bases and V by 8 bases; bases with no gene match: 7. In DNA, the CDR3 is TGTGCCAGCCGAAGGGGGCGGATTAATGAAAAACTGTTTTTT. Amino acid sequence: CASRRGRINEKLFF.

CDR3 amino acids: CASSPPGYEKLFF. The CDR3 DNA follows: TGTGCCAGCAGCCCACCGGGGTATGAAAAACTGTTTTTT. The genes are TRBV27 and TRBJ1-4; D unresolved. Germline CDR1 MNHEY, CDR2 SMNVEV (reference sequence). Trimming left V 6 bases short and J 6 bases short, with 11 bases between. The CDR3 loop spans 13 amino acids.

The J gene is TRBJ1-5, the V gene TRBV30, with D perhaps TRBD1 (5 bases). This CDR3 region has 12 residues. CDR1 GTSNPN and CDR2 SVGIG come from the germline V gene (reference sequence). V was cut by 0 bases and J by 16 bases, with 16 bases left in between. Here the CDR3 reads CAWSVRFGRVHF. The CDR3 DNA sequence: TGTGCCTGGAGTGTAAGGTTCGGCAGGGTCCATTTT.